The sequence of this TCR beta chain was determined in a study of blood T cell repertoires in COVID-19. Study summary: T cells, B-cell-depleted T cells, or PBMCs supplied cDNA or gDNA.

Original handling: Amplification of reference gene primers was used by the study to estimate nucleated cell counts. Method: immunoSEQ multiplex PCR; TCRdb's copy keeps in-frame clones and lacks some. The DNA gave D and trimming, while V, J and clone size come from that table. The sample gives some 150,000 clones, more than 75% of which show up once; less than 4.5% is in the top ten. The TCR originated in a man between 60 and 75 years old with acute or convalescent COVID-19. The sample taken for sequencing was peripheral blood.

CDR3 coding DNA: TGTGCCAGCAGCCCTGGTTATTGGCTAGCGGGAGACACCGGGGAGCTGTTTTTT. Protein product: CASSPGYWLAGDTGELFF. The rearrangement uses TRBV11-2 and TRBJ2-2; 10 nucleotides align to TRBD2. Trimming took 5 bases from V and 3 from J; bases not matched to a gene: 12. The CDR3 sequence is 18 residues long. The germline gives CDR1 SGHAT, CDR2 FQNNGV.